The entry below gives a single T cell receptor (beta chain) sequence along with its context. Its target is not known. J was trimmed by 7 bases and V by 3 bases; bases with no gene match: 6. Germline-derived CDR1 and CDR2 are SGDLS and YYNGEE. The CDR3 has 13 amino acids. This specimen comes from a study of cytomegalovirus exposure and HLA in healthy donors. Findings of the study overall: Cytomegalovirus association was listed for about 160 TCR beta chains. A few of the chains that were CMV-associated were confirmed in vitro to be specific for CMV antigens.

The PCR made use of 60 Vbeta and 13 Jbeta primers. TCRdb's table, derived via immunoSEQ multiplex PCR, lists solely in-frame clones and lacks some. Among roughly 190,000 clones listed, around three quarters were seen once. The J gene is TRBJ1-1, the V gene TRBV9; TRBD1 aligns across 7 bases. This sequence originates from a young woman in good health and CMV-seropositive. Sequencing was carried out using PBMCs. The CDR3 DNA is TGTGCCAGCAGCGGGAGGGACAGCTATGAAGCTTTCTTT. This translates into CASSGRDSYEAFF.